This T cell receptor beta chain was documented in a study of shared clonotypes between healthy human individuals. Sequenced by immunoSEQ multiplex PCR; TCRdb stores in-frame clones only, minus some. Among 950,000 to 1,100,000 clones, 78% were seen once, and the ten largest hold roughly 0.55%. Study-wide results and limits: It was anticipated that sequencing depth would influence how many clonotypes donors shared.

The V end lost 8 bases, the J end lost 2 bases, and 16 bases lay between the germline ends. CDR1 SGHRS and CDR2 YFSETQ come from the germline V gene. This CDR3 region has 14 residues. Note on this clone: The antigen remains undetermined.

The chain recombines TRBV5-1 with TRBJ2-5, with D unclear. Material for sequencing was memory CD4+ T cells from PBMCs. Subset here: CD45RA-negative fraction. The clonotype comes from a man in his late teens or twenties in good health. Some clones in this sample may be carry-over from other donors' samples. Here the CDR3 reads CASSHTVDQETQYF. The DNA of the CDR3 is TGCGCCAGTTCGCATACCGTCGATCAAGAGACCCAGTACTTC.